This TCR beta chain was documented in a study of blood T cell repertoires in COVID-19. Trimming took off 0 bases at V and 4 bases at J, with 12 bases between the two ends. The length of the CDR3 is 15 residues. Germline loops: CDR1 SGHTA, CDR2 FQGTGA. Residents of 24 US areas, aged roughly 18 to 89 years, made up the participants. Clinical history reported by participants formed the basis on which cohorts were assigned. A PCR-confirmed or clinician-diagnosed COVID-19 case had contacted exposed participants within 2 weeks of entry. The data were produced by immunoSEQ multiplex PCR, yet TCRdb's version contains in-frame clones alone and is incomplete. Of around 250,000 clones listed, 88% were seen once; the top ten hold over 3%.

Source material: PBMCs or T cells enriched from blood (not recorded which). The receptor was isolated from a woman between 40 and 55 years old who had been exposed to COVID-19. This rearrangement joins TRBV7-3 to TRBJ1-2, with a possible D match to TRBD1 (6 bases). DNA for the CDR3: TGTGCCAGCAGCTTAACGGCAGGGGAGGGCTATGGCTACACCTTC. Its protein is CASSLTAGEGYGYTF.